The rows below give T cell receptor beta chains drawn from one sample of a study of human T cells and chemical hapten exposure. Each CDR3 protein gets one entry after TCRdb re-called the RACE reads with MiXCR. The profile shows tens of thousands of distinct CDR3 sequences, more than 9% of them singletons. Sample: whole blood, taken in connection with sensitization to the hapten diphenylcyclopropenone (DPC). Receptors were obtained from a man aged 40-49 years with alopecia areata. Some clones in this sample may be carry-over from other donors' samples. Both conserved end residues are part of each CDR3. Each record gives: D gene, V gene, clone size, J gene, CDR3 DNA, CDR3 protein. The D gene is left open where the match is weak. Rows give clone size only sometimes, using once, few, many, or a class for an expanded clone.

NA	TRBV28	NA	TRBJ2-7	TGTGCCAGCAGTTCCCAACAGGGTTACGAGCAGTACTTC	CASSSQQGYEQYF
NA	TRBV18	few	TRBJ1-4	TGTGCCAGCGCAGACCCCGGTGCAACTAATGAAAAACTGTTTTTT	CASADPGATNEKLFF
NA	TRBV11-3	NA	TRBJ2-3	TGTGCCAGCAGCTTAAATGGGGATACGCAGTATTTT	CASSLNGDTQYF
NA	TRBV6-5	few	TRBJ1-1	TGTGCCAGCAAACGGGGGGGGCGGGCTGAAGCTTTCTTT	CASKRGGRAEAFF
TRBD1	TRBV4-3	NA	TRBJ1-5	TGCGCCAGCAGCCGCCACGCGGACAGGGAGGAGCCCCAGCATTTT	CASSRHADREEPQHF
TRBD1	TRBV20-1	many	TRBJ1-2	TGCAGTGGGAGAAACTCAGACAGGGGGCTCAACGGTGGCTACACCTTC	CSGRNSDRGLNGGYTF
NA	TRBV24-1	many	TRBJ1-5	TGTGCCACCAGTGTTATAGGTCAGCCCCAGCATTTT	CATSVIGQPQHF
NA	TRBV12-5	many	TRBJ1-1	TGTGCTAGTGGTTTGGGAGGGGTGGGGACTGAAGCTTTCTTT	CASGLGGVGTEAFF
NA	TRBV30	NA	TRBJ2-2	TGTGCCTGGAGTGTGGGGGCCGGGGAGCTGTTTTTT	CAWSVGAGELFF
TRBD2	TRBV4-2	few	TRBJ2-3	TGTGCCAGCGGAGTAGCGGGGAGCACAGATACGCAGTATTTT	CASGVAGSTDTQYF
NA	TRBV30	NA	TRBJ2-3	TGTGCCTGGAGTACCCGAGGGACAGATACGCAGTATTTT	CAWSTRGTDTQYF
TRBD1	TRBV11-3	NA	TRBJ2-1	TGTGCCAGCAGCACGCGATCAGGACAGGGGCGCAACAATGAGCAGTTCTTC	CASSTRSGQGRNNEQFF
TRBD2	TRBV18	NA	TRBJ2-7	TGTGCCAGCTCACTCAATGCGGCTAGCGGGAGTCTAAACGAGCAGTACTTC	CASSLNAASGSLNEQYF
NA	TRBV7-2	NA	TRBJ1-3	TGTGCCAGCAGCTTAGGTGGACTCTTCTCTGGAAACACCATATATTTT	CASSLGGLFSGNTIYF
NA	TRBV7-9	many	TRBJ1-3	TGTGCCAGCAGCCCGGGCACGGCCTCTGGAAACACCATATATTTT	CASSPGTASGNTIYF
TRBD2	TRBV7-8	NA	TRBJ2-3	TGTGCCAGCAGAAAAACTAGCGGTAGCACAGATACGCAGTATTTT	CASRKTSGSTDTQYF